The 31 T cell receptor beta chains reported below all come from one sample, sequenced in a study of T cells in Graves' hyperthyroidism and ophthalmopathy. The source material, RNA transcripts, was used to amplify TCR beta CDR3 regions. An initial round of RT-PCR targeting the TCR CDR3 relied on the HTBI primer set. In TCRdb, the multiplex PCR reads were re-called with MiXCR into one record per CDR3 protein. This sample has approximately 700,000 distinct CDR3 sequences, with 45% found just once. The source material was peripheral blood or thyroid tissue (not recorded which). The receptor set was obtained from an adult man with Graves' disease, either hyperthyroidism or ophthalmopathy (not recorded which).

This clonotype was seen many times. The gene calls are TRBV9 and TRBJ1-2, with TRBD1 matching over 7 bases. The CDR3 spans 13 residues. After removal of 2 bases from V and 8 bases from J, the junction contained 6 bases not matched to a gene. The germline V gene has CDR1 SGDLS and CDR2 YYNGEE. The CDR3 region is CASSVTQGEGYTF. The DNA of the CDR3 is TGTGCCAGCAGCGTTACGCAGGGGGAAGGCTACACCTTC.

Points on this clonotype: A read error is possible here, since a much larger clone lies one base away. The rearrangement joins TRBV7-9 to TRBJ1-6; TRBD1 might be the D (5 bases). V was cut by 5 bases and J by 7 bases, with 12 bases left in between. The V gene's germline CDR1 is SEHNR and CDR2 FQNEAQ (reference sequence). The CDR3 is 14 amino acids. CDR3 region: CASSGGSWNSPLHF. CDR3 DNA: TGTGCCAGCAGCGGGGGGTCTTGGAATTCACCCCTCCACTTT.

Concerning this clonotype: A much larger clone differs from this one at a single base, so this may be a read error. The chain employs TRBV10-3 and TRBJ2-5, with D possibly TRBD2 on 6 matching bases. Trimming removed 5 bases from V and 3 bases from J, with 16 bases in between. In germline, CDR1 is ENHRY, CDR2 SYGVKD. The CDR3 has 15 residues. CDR3 in DNA: TGTGCCATCAGTTCTATTAGCGGCCCAAAAGAGACCCAGTACTTC. Translating it yields CAISSISGPKETQYF.

The chain recombines TRBV24-1 with TRBJ1-5; D remains unclear. CDR1 and CDR2 (germline): KGHDR, SFDVKD. Trimming shortened V by 2 bases and J by 11 bases, and 24 bases separated the two germline ends. The CDR3 consists of 17 residues. The CDR3 region has the DNA TGTGCCACCAGTGATTCTACGGACGGAGCGTACCAAGAGACCCAGCATTTT. It encodes CATSDSTDGAYQETQHF.

The chain links TRBV20-1 to TRBJ2-7; 9 nucleotides align to TRBD1. V shed 1 base and J 1 base; nucleotides not matched to a gene: 8. The CDR3 loop spans 16 amino acids. Per the germline V gene, CDR1 is DFQATT and CDR2 is SNEGSKA (reference sequence). The CDR3 sequence: CSARGVRTGVSYEQYF. In DNA form, the CDR3 reads TGCAGTGCTAGAGGCGTTAGGACAGGGGTGTCCTACGAGCAGTACTTC.

The J gene is TRBJ2-6, the V gene TRBV7-9; tentative D call: TRBD2 (7 bases). Germline V gives CDR1 SEHNR, CDR2 FQNEAQ (reference sequence). V was shortened by 4 bases and J by 0 bases, with 19 bases between the two germline ends. The CDR3 length is 19 residues. DNA of the CDR3: TGTGCCAGCAGCTCCATTAGGGGGGGAACCGCCTCTGGGGCCAACGTCCTGACTTTC. It specifies CASSSIRGGTASGANVLTF.

The V call is TRBV2, the J call TRBJ1-2, with D unclear. The germline V gene has CDR1 SNHLY and CDR2 FYNNEI. There are 11 residues in the CDR3. V lost 8 bases, J lost 10 bases, and 14 bases lay in between. The CDR3 loop is CASSPGTVYTF. The CDR3 coding sequence is TGTGCCAGCTCACCCGGAACAGTCTACACCTTC.

This clonotype was seen more than once but under ten times. The chain is built from TRBV7-2 and TRBJ2-5; D is perhaps TRBD2 (6 bases). Germline loops: CDR1 SGHTA, CDR2 FQGNSA. The germline V and J ends were trimmed by 5 bases and 5 bases, with 18 bases remaining between them. This CDR3 is built from 15 residues. For the CDR3, the DNA is TGTGCCAGCAGCCGTACTAGCCCCATCAGGGAGACCCAGTACTTC. It encodes CASSRTSPIRETQYF.

The chain joins TRBV29-1 to TRBJ1-1, with TRBD1 as a possible D gene (6 bases). Between the trimmed V and J ends, which lost 6 bases and 3 bases, there was a span of 17 bases. The germline V gene has CDR1 SQVTM and CDR2 ANQGSEA. The CDR3 covers 14 residues. In nucleotides, the CDR3 is TGCAGCGTCGGACAGTTGGTAGGGGACACTGAAGCTTTCTTT. The encoded protein is CSVGQLVGDTEAFF.

This clonotype occurred many times. The CDR3 region has the DNA TGTGCCAGCAGCTTAGTAGTACAGGGCAACGGCTACACCTTC. The encoded protein is CASSLVVQGNGYTF. The chain employs TRBV7-8 and TRBJ1-2; TRBD1 is a possible D gene (6 bases). The V end was cut by 1 base, the J end by 8 bases, with 14 bases between. There are 14 residues in the CDR3. Germline loops: CDR1 SGHVS, CDR2 FQNEAQ.

The chain carries TRBV7-9 and TRBJ1-1; 8 bases are a match to TRBD1. The CDR3 covers 14 residues. CDR1 and CDR2 from the germline V gene are SEHNR and FQNEAQ (reference sequence). The V and J ends lost 2 bases and 5 bases, in that order; junction bases with no gene match: 4. This CDR3 is CASSLTGGETEAFF. DNA for the CDR3: TGTGCCAGCAGCTTAACAGGGGGAGAGACTGAAGCTTTCTTT.

This clonotype has a count of ten or more. Here the CDR3 reads CAISDEESSGNTIYF. DNA of the CDR3: TGTGCCATCAGTGACGAGGAATCCTCTGGAAACACCATATATTTT. The V call is TRBV10-3, the J call TRBJ1-3; D is unresolved. The CDR3 runs 15 residues. Trimming stripped 3 bases from V and 0 bases from J, with 9 bases between. The V gene's germline CDR1 is ENHRY and CDR2 SYGVKD.

This rearrangement joins TRBV7-8 to TRBJ1-2, with D possibly being TRBD1 (5 bases). Deletions cut 4 bases from V and 1 base from J, with 13 bases between. The V gene's germline CDR1 is SGHVS and CDR2 FQNEAQ. CDR3 length equals 15 residues. Written as DNA, the CDR3 is TGTGCCAGCAGCTCGCCACGGGGGGTTAACTATGGCTACACCTTC. Amino acid sequence: CASSSPRGVNYGYTF.

This clonotype was counted between two and nine times. The gene calls are TRBV7-8 and TRBJ1-6; tentatively, D is TRBD1 (6 bases). Germline CDR1 SGHVS, CDR2 FQNEAQ. Trimming left V 0 bases short and J 3 bases short, with 12 bases between. The CDR3 contains 17 residues. The CDR3 protein is CASSLATGTHYNSPLHF. The CDR3 DNA sequence: TGTGCCAGCAGCTTAGCAACCGGGACACACTATAATTCACCCCTCCACTTT.

This clonotype has at least ten counts. The rearrangement joins TRBV9 to TRBJ1-2, with 7 bases identical to TRBD1. The ends lost 3 bases at V and 7 bases at J; junction bases unmatched: 3. Looked up from germline, CDR1 is SGDLS and CDR2 is YYNGEE. The CDR3 is made up of 12 amino acids. The CDR3 DNA reads TGTGCCAGCAGCGCAGGGGGATTTGGCTACACCTTC. This gives the protein CASSAGGFGYTF. Supplemented by reference TRBV9 and TRBJ1-2, the full variable domain reads DSGVTQTPKHLITATGQRVTLRCSPRSGDLSVYWYQQSLDQGLQFLIQYYNGEERAKGNILERFSAQQFPDLHSELNLSSLELGDSALYFCASSAGGFGYTFGSGTRLTVV.

The chain uses TRBV20-1 and TRBJ2-7, with 9 bases lining up with TRBD2. The V gene's germline CDR1 is DFQATT and CDR2 SNEGSKA (reference sequence). The V segment lost 5 bases and the J segment 0 bases; nucleotides outside the gene matches: 11. The CDR3 is 16 residues long. CDR3 residues: CSALLPGLANSYEQYF. The CDR3 region has the DNA TGCAGTGCTCTACTCCCGGGACTAGCCAACTCCTACGAGCAGTACTTC.

This clonotype was counted many times. V gene TRBV19 combines with J gene TRBJ1-5; TRBD1 matches at 9 bases. The CDR3 length is 16 residues. With V trimmed by 5 bases and J by 6 bases, 11 bases remained unmatched. Germline V gene sequence: CDR1 LNHDA, CDR2 SQIVND (reference sequence). CDR3 sequence: CASSAQGQGQSQPQHF. CDR3 nucleotide sequence: TGTGCCAGTAGTGCACAAGGACAGGGGCAGAGTCAGCCCCAGCATTTT. The full variable domain, rest sourced from reference TRBV19 and TRBJ1-5, is DGGITQSPKYLFRKEGQNVTLSCEQNLNHDAMYWYRQDPGQGLRLIYYSQIVNDFQKGDIAEGYSVSREKKESFPLTVTSAQKNPTAFYLCASSAQGQGQSQPQHFGDGTRLSIL.

The genes are TRBV11-1 and TRBJ2-7, with TRBD1 identical over 7 bases. Trimming cost V 11 bases and J 2 bases; bases outside gene matches: 9. The CDR3 consists of 13 residues. Germline loops: CDR1 SGHAT, CDR2 FQDESV (reference sequence). The CDR3, as DNA: TGTGCCTGGAAGGAGCAGGGGGCCTACGAGCAGTACTTC. As protein: CAWKEQGAYEQYF.

The V gene is TRBV7-2, the J gene TRBJ1-5, with a possible D match to TRBD1 (5 bases). V was cut by 5 bases and J by 6 bases, with 14 bases left in between. CDR1 is SGHTA and CDR2 is FQGNSA in the germline V gene. The CDR3 consists of 14 residues. The DNA for the CDR3 is TGTGCCAGCAGCCTAAGCAGGGATCCTCAGCCCCAGCATTTT. Translated: CASSLSRDPQPQHF.

The chain links TRBV2 to TRBJ2-5; D is undetermined. This CDR3 is 15 amino acids long. V was clipped by 2 bases and J by 5 bases, with 15 bases between them. Germline-derived CDR1 and CDR2 are SNHLY and FYNNEI. CDR3 sequence reads: CASSESGRPVETQYF. CDR3 DNA sequence: TGTGCCAGCAGTGAATCGGGCAGGCCTGTGGAGACCCAGTACTTC.

Note on this clonotype: A much larger clonotype is one base distant, so this may be a read error. The V call is TRBV7-6, the J call TRBJ1-5; TRBD1 is a possible D gene (5 bases). The V end lost 0 bases, the J end lost 5 bases, and 17 bases lay between the germline ends. The V gene's germline CDR1 is SGHVS and CDR2 FNYEAQ. The CDR3 has 17 amino acids. This CDR3 is CASSLATQTAKDQPQHF. CDR3 in DNA: TGTGCCAGCAGCTTAGCAACTCAGACAGCGAAGGATCAGCCCCAGCATTTT.

This clonotype has more than one count but fewer than ten. This chain links TRBV7-9 with TRBJ2-2, with 9 positions matching TRBD2. The V gene end was trimmed by 6 bases and the J gene end by 4 bases; junction bases not matched to a gene: 3. Germline-derived CDR1 and CDR2 are SEHNR and FQNEAQ (reference sequence). The CDR3 is 14 residues long. CDR3 protein: CASSSGRVTGELFF. CDR3 coding DNA: TGTGCCAGCAGTAGCGGGAGAGTCACCGGGGAGCTGTTTTTT.

This clonotype has just one count. This rearrangement joins TRBV10-3 to TRBJ2-5; no firm D call. Germline-derived CDR1 and CDR2 are ENHRY and SYGVKD. This CDR3 has 12 residues. Trimming stripped 4 bases from V and 5 bases from J, with 8 bases between. The CDR3 region is CAISASRETQYF. CDR3 nucleotides: TGTGCCATCAGTGCTAGTAGGGAGACCCAGTACTTC.

The genes are TRBV2 and TRBJ2-2, with 16 bases matching TRBD2. Trimming cost V 6 bases and J 2 bases; bases outside gene matches: 6. This CDR3 comprises 18 residues. Germline CDR1 is SNHLY and CDR2 is FYNNEI. Here the CDR3 reads CASRMGLAGGPNTGELFF. The CDR3 DNA is TGTGCCAGCAGGATGGGACTAGCGGGAGGGCCTAACACCGGGGAGCTGTTTTTT.

In this sample, this clonotype turned up many times. This chain connects TRBV5-8 to TRBJ1-6, with D perhaps TRBD1 (5 bases). The germline V gene encodes CDR1 SGHTS and CDR2 YDEGEE. There are 12 residues in the CDR3. The V end was cut by 3 bases, the J end by 11 bases, with 9 bases between. The CDR3, as DNA: TGTGCCAGCAGCTACGAACAGGCACCCCTCCACTTT. This gives the protein CASSYEQAPLHF.

V gene TRBV19 combines with J gene TRBJ2-6; D is uncertain. CDR1 and CDR2 from the germline V gene are LNHDA and SQIVND (reference sequence). The CDR3 is made up of 14 amino acids. V lost 9 bases and J lost 5, with 14 bases in between. CDR3 loop: CASQDGARANVLTF. For the CDR3, the DNA is TGTGCCAGCCAAGATGGTGCCAGGGCCAACGTCCTGACTTTC.

This clonotype was found once. The V gene is TRBV9, the J gene TRBJ1-2, with a possible D match to TRBD1 (6 bases). The V gene's germline CDR1 is SGDLS and CDR2 YYNGEE. There are 14 residues in the CDR3. V was clipped by 0 bases and J by 8 bases, with 14 bases between them. In DNA, the CDR3 is TGTGCCAGCAGCGTAGCAGCAGGGGCCCAGGGCTACACCTTC. This encodes CASSVAAGAQGYTF.

The rearrangement links TRBV2 to TRBJ2-7; D may correspond to TRBD1 or TRBD2 (6 bases each). The CDR3 covers 14 residues. Looked up from germline, CDR1 is SNHLY and CDR2 is FYNNEI. Deletions cut 4 bases from V and 3 bases from J, with 13 bases between. Here the CDR3 DNA reads TGTGCCAGCAGTGTTGGGGGGCAGCTCTACGAGCAGTACTTC. Protein: CASSVGGQLYEQYF. Looking up the rest from reference TRBV2 and TRBJ2-7 gives the full variable domain: EPEVTQTPSHQVTQMGQEVILRCVPISNHLYFYWYRQILGQKVEFLVSFYNNEISEKSEIFDDQFSVERPDGSNFTLKIRSTKLEDSAMYFCASSVGGQLYEQYFGPGTRLTVT.

J is TRBJ2-5 and V is TRBV19, with 7 positions matching TRBD2. The CDR3 totals 12 residues. Germline trimming cut 6 bases from V and 3 bases from J; bases unmatched to any gene: 1. Germline V gene lookup returns CDR1 LNHDA and CDR2 SQIVND (reference sequence). CDR3 region: CASRGREETQYF. The CDR3 DNA follows: TGTGCCAGTAGAGGGAGGGAAGAGACCCAGTACTTC.

V is TRBV6-6 and J is TRBJ2-7, with D uncertain. The CDR3 covers 14 residues. V was cut by 0 bases and J by 2 bases, with 8 bases left in between. In germline, CDR1 is MNHNY, CDR2 SVGAGI (reference sequence). The CDR3 nucleotides read TGTGCCAGCAGTTACTCGGAACAAACCTACGAGCAGTACTTC. It encodes CASSYSEQTYEQYF.

This clonotype was seen more than once but under ten times. The genes are TRBV5-1 and TRBJ1-1; D not certain. The CDR3 totals 16 residues. The V end was cut by 0 bases, the J end by 2 bases, with 14 bases between. Germline CDR1 SGHRS, CDR2 YFSETQ. Here the CDR3 DNA reads TGCGCCAGCAGCTTGGTATCGGGCCGGGGAAACACTGAAGCTTTCTTT. Its protein product is CASSLVSGRGNTEAFF.